One TCR beta chain is described in this entry. Its cognate antigen is unknown. This entry is derived from a study of identical twins. TCRdb passed the 5' RACE reads through MiXCR, listing each CDR3 protein once. The data hold 250,000 to 300,000 distinct CDR3 sequences, with about 8% observed a single time. Broader study findings: Diverse VJ usage suggested most zero-insertion clonotypes were not invariant T cells.

The J segment lost 6 bases and the V segment lost 3 bases, leaving 13 bases of the junction unmatched. The CDR3 has 18 amino acids. CDR1 is SGHRS, CDR2 YFSETQ, per germline. These data also featured in a second study, about yellow fever vaccine responses in identical twins.

The chain carries TRBV5-1 and TRBJ2-1, with TRBD2 matching 12 bases. Material: CD8+ T cells sorted from blood. The receptor was derived from a woman aged 18-29 years in good health. This CDR3 reads CASSSGLAGKSEPNEQFF. CDR3 DNA sequence: TGCGCCAGCAGCTCAGGACTAGCGGGGAAATCAGAACCCAATGAGCAGTTCTTC.